The clone carrying this TCR beta chain was seen at least ten times. Antigen: not known. This entry comes from a study of T cells in Graves' hyperthyroidism and ophthalmopathy. About the research overall: Sampling of peripheral blood happened at initial diagnosis, prior to any treatment. Study outcomes and limitations: A model of 13 V-J features distinguished ophthalmopathy from stable hyperthyroidism. The majority of expanded thyroid clonotypes above 0.001 also appeared in blood.

Any patient presenting with uncontrolled infection, other autoimmune disease, pregnancy or lactation was left out. The V gene end was trimmed by 7 bases and the J gene end by 3 bases; junction bases not matched to a gene: 5. CDR1 and CDR2 from the germline V gene are MNHNS and SASEGT. CDR3 length equals 13 residues. Amplification yielded TCR beta CDR3 regions, with RNA transcripts as the source. First-round RT-PCR targeting the TCR CDR3 was performed with the HTBI primer set. MiXCR was run by TCRdb on the multiplex PCR reads, yielding one entry per CDR3 protein. The table shows 300,000 to 500,000 distinct CDR3 sequences, with over 12% occurring only once.

The sequenced sample consisted of blood. The receptor's source is a man aged 50-59 years with Graves' ophthalmopathy. The chain combines TRBV6-1 with TRBJ2-7, with 8 bases lining up with TRBD2. In DNA, the CDR3 is TGTGCCAGCAAGAGCGGGAGTGGCTACGAGCAGTACTTC. This codes for CASKSGSGYEQYF.